This T cell receptor (beta chain) derives from a study of CD8+CD57+ T cells in acquired aplastic anemia. Overall study: The sorted CD4+ and CD8+ cells yielded an average around 3.2 ug of DNA.

Only patients with CD8+CD57+ cell expansion on flow cytometry were chosen for sequencing. Germline-derived CDR1 and CDR2 are SQVTM and ANQGSEA. Trimming removed 6 bases from V and 3 bases from J, with 20 bases in between. The CDR3 sequence is 15 residues long. Template material for TCR beta VDJ and CDR3 profiling consisted of genomic DNA. TCRdb independently ran MiXCR on the reads; one entry per CDR3 protein. The sample lists about 160,000 distinct CDR3 sequences; roughly 48% were seen once. Sequencing used sorted CD4+, CD8+, or CD8+CD57+ T cells (not recorded which) from PBMCs. The source is a human donor with aplastic anemia. V is TRBV29-1 and J is TRBJ1-1; no clear D. This chain's CDR3 is CSVRMASLPHTEAFF. CDR3 DNA sequence: TGCAGCGTGAGGATGGCTTCCCTACCCCACACTGAAGCTTTCTTT.